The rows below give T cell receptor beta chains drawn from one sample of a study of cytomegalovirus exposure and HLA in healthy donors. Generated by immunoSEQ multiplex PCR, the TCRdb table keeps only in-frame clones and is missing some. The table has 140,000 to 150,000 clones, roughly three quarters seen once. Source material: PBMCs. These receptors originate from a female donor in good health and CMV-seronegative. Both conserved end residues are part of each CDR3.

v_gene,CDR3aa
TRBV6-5,CASSYNIQETQYF
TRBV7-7,CASSLAPGNTGELFF
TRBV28,CASSLSDSNEQFF
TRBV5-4,CASSFWGLNTEAFF
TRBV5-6,CASSLGLDNEQFF
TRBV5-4,CASSLASGRSTGELFF
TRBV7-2,CASSFGEYYEQFF
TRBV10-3,CAISESSGTRETQYF
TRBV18,CASSPGTGGSRGYTF
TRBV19,CASSDATSGVKETQYF
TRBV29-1,CSAWDNALNTEAFF
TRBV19,CASSIETANTGELFF
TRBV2,CASSEGGPGYTF
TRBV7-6,CASSQPGSGKGTGANEQFF
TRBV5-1,CASSLVGGLTNEKLFF
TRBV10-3,CAIRTSGTSGRLSTDTQYF